This is a list of T cell receptor beta chains from one sample in a study of response to subunit inactivated influenza vaccine. TCRdb independently ran MiXCR on the RT-PCR reads; one entry per CDR3 protein. The top ten clones hold more than 10% of a sample with 500,000 or so distinct CDR3 sequences, approximately 11% of them seen once. The material sequenced was PBMCs from blood, taken 45 days after vaccination. These receptors were collected from a man aged 50 to 59 who received an inactivated influenza vaccine. CDR3s include the opening cysteine and the closing phenylalanine or tryptophan. A D gene is named only where the DNA matches it firmly. A clone size is listed for some rows: how often the clone was seen (once, few, many), or a class if it is expanded.

D,J,V,size,DNA,CDR3
.,TRBJ2-3,TRBV11-2,.,TGTGCCAGCAGCCCCCATGCTAGCACAGATACGCAGTATTTT,CASSPHASTDTQYF
.,TRBJ2-7,TRBV6-5,few,TGTGCCAGCAGTTACTCGGCCAGGGAGAACGAGCAGTACTTC,CASSYSARENEQYF
.,TRBJ2-7,TRBV6-2/TRBV6-3,.,TGTGCCAGCAGTCAGGCCGGGGTCAGATACGAGCAGTACTTC,CASSQAGVRYEQYF
.,TRBJ1-4,TRBV20-1,.,TGCAGTGCTAGTCTGGGGGTGCAAGAAAAACTGTTTTTT,CSASLGVQEKLFF
TRBD1,TRBJ2-2,TRBV6-1,few,TGTGCCAGCAGTCTGAGGGACAGCCTGAACACCGGGGAGCTGTTTTTT,CASSLRDSLNTGELFF
.,TRBJ2-7,TRBV3-1,few,TGTGCCAGCAGCCGGGGAGGCCGAGCTTACGAGCAGTACTTC,CASSRGGRAYEQYF
TRBD1,TRBJ2-7,TRBV29-1,.,TGCAGCGTCTCCGGTCCGACAGGGGGGGGCCACGAGCAGTACTTC,CSVSGPTGGGHEQYF
TRBD1,TRBJ2-2,TRBV7-2,.,TGTGCCAGCAGACCGGACAGGAGGAACACCGGGGAGCTGTTTTTT,CASRPDRRNTGELFF
.,TRBJ2-1,TRBV5-1,many,TGCGCCAGCAGCTTGGAATTAAGAGACAATGAGCAGTTCTTC,CASSLELRDNEQFF
TRBD2,TRBJ2-1,TRBV6-2/TRBV6-3,many,TGTGCCAGCAGGACTAGCGGGGGGGCCTACAATGAGCAGTTCTTC,CASRTSGGAYNEQFF
TRBD1,TRBJ2-7,TRBV28,many,TGTGCCAGCAGTTTATCAACACAGGGGTCAAGGTACGAGCAGTACTTC,CASSLSTQGSRYEQYF
TRBD1,TRBJ2-1,TRBV29-1,medium-sized,TGCAGCGGGGGACAGGGGTTCTACAATGAGCAGTTCTTC,CSGGQGFYNEQFF
TRBD2,TRBJ2-7,TRBV10-3,.,TGTGCCATCAGCGAACGGACTAGTAAGTACGAGCAGTACTTC,CAISERTSKYEQYF
.,TRBJ2-2,TRBV28,.,TGTGCCAGCAGTTTAGGAAAACTGGCGGCCGGGGAGCTGTTTTTT,CASSLGKLAAGELFF
.,TRBJ1-1,TRBV7-9,many,TGTGCCAGCAGCTTAGAGCTCGGGGGACGGACTGAAGCTTTCTTT,CASSLELGGRTEAFF
.,TRBJ2-1,TRBV7-9,few,TGTGCCAGCAGCTTAGGGTGGCGGGGGCCCTACAATGAGCAGTTCTTC,CASSLGWRGPYNEQFF
.,TRBJ2-1,TRBV11-2,many,TGTGCCAGCAGCTCCTTCAATGAGCAGTTCTTC,CASSSFNEQFF
TRBD1,TRBJ1-6,TRBV15,.,TGTGCCACCAGCAGAGGCGGGACAGTTAATTCACCCCTCCACTTT,CATSRGGTVNSPLHF
TRBD1,TRBJ2-7,TRBV28,few,TGTGCCAGCAGTGGCCCGGGACAGGGGCACGAGCAGTACTTC,CASSGPGQGHEQYF
TRBD2,TRBJ2-2,TRBV29-1,few,TGCAGCGGGGGGGGAGCCACCGGGGAGCTGTTTTTT,CSGGGATGELFF
TRBD2,TRBJ2-3,TRBV7-3,.,TGTGCCAGCAGCTTAAATCTAGCCGCCACGGGGGGTACGCAGTATTTT,CASSLNLAATGGTQYF
.,TRBJ2-1,TRBV6-1,.,TGTGCCAGCAGCCTAGCGTTTGAGCAGTTCTTC,CASSLAFEQFF
TRBD2,TRBJ2-2,TRBV12-3/TRBV12-4,.,TGTGCCAGCAGTCCTTTTTCGGGGGGGGTTGACGGGGAGCTGTTTTTT,CASSPFSGGVDGELFF
.,TRBJ1-1,TRBV27,.,TGTGCCAGCAGGGAACTCGGGAACACTGAAGCTTTCTTT,CASRELGNTEAFF
.,TRBJ2-3,TRBV5-5,few,TGTGCCAGCAGCTTGGAGCCGATAGGGGTGGCGCAGTATTTT,CASSLEPIGVAQYF
TRBD1,TRBJ2-5,TRBV20-1,few,TGCAGTGCCAGAGGGGACAGGGGGCTCTTCGGTGATGGTGAAGAGACCCAGTACTTC,CSARGDRGLFGDGEETQYF
.,TRBJ2-5,TRBV7-2,many,TGTGCCAGCACCCAGGACAGCCTATACCAAGAGACCCAGTACTTC,CASTQDSLYQETQYF
.,TRBJ2-1,TRBV12-3/TRBV12-4,few,TGTGCCAGCAGTACAGTTGGATCCTACAATGAGCAGTTCTTC,CASSTVGSYNEQFF
TRBD2,TRBJ2-5,TRBV7-7,few,TGTGCTAGCAGCTCGTTTAGCGGGGGGAACCAAGAGACCCAGTACTTC,CASSSFSGGNQETQYF
TRBD2,TRBJ2-1,TRBV4-3,many,TGCGCCAGCAGCCAAGTCGGAGCGGGAGGGCCTGAGCAGTTCTTC,CASSQVGAGGPEQFF
.,TRBJ2-1,TRBV20-1,many,TGCAGTGCTGAGGGTAGCTCCTACAATGAGCAGTTCTTC,CSAEGSSYNEQFF
TRBD2,TRBJ2-1,TRBV29-1,few,TGCAGCGCCCCGTCTAGCGGGGGAACTTGGAATGAGCAGTTCTTC,CSAPSSGGTWNEQFF
TRBD1,TRBJ2-2,TRBV12-3/TRBV12-4,many,TGTGCCAGCAGTTCCGGGACAGGGGACACCGGGGAGCTGTTTTTT,CASSSGTGDTGELFF
TRBD2,TRBJ2-1,TRBV7-9,many,TGTGCCAGCAGCTCCTCTAGCGGGAGGGCCCACAATGAGCAGTTCTTC,CASSSSSGRAHNEQFF
.,TRBJ2-1,TRBV3-1,.,TGTGCCAGCAGCCGACTTTCTGGGGGATTATACAATGAGCAGTTCTTC,CASSRLSGGLYNEQFF
.,TRBJ2-5,TRBV4-2,.,TGTGCCAGCAGCCCCCGTACTCGGGAAGAGACCCAGTACTTC,CASSPRTREETQYF
.,TRBJ2-7,TRBV4-2,many,TGTGCCAGCAGCCCATCCCACCCCCCACAGGGTTACGAGCAGTACTTC,CASSPSHPPQGYEQYF
.,TRBJ1-2,TRBV10-3,.,TGTGCCGCAAACGGGCCAGAAAACTATGGCTACACCTTC,CAANGPENYGYTF
.,TRBJ1-6,TRBV9,few,TGTGCCAGCAGCCCCCGGGACAAAAATAATTCACCCCTCCACTTT,CASSPRDKNNSPLHF
.,TRBJ2-7,TRBV12-3/TRBV12-4,many,TGTGCCAGCAGTTTAGCGAGGTCGAACGAGCAGTACTTC,CASSLARSNEQYF
.,TRBJ2-7,TRBV4-1,many,TGCGCCAGCAGCCACAGGGAAGGATACGAGCAGTACTTC,CASSHREGYEQYF
TRBD1,TRBJ1-5,TRBV6-1,.,TGTGCCAGCAGCATAACAGCAGGGGGGAATCAGCCCCAGCATTTT,CASSITAGGNQPQHF
.,TRBJ2-7,TRBV29-1,many,TGCAGCATCCTAGACAAGGACTACGAGCAGTACTTC,CSILDKDYEQYF
.,TRBJ2-1,TRBV10-2,.,TGCGCCAGCAGTCTACACTGGGATGAGCAGTTCTTC,CASSLHWDEQFF
TRBD1,TRBJ2-3,TRBV10-3,many,TGTGCCATCAGTGCCGGGACAGGGTCCGCAGATACGCAGTATTTT,CAISAGTGSADTQYF
TRBD2,TRBJ2-1,TRBV6-2/TRBV6-3,few,TGTGCCAGCAGTTACTCCACCCAGCCAACTAGCGGGAGCAATGAGCAGTTCTTC,CASSYSTQPTSGSNEQFF
TRBD1,TRBJ2-7,TRBV5-1,few,TGCGCCAGCAGCTTGGCAACAGGGGAATACGAGCAGTACTTC,CASSLATGEYEQYF
TRBD2,TRBJ2-1,TRBV20-1,few,TGCAGTGCGATCCCCTCCAGCGGGGTAAATGAGCAGTTCTTC,CSAIPSSGVNEQFF
.,TRBJ1-6,TRBV15,many,TGTGCCACCAGCAGATCCGGACGGATTAATTCACCCCTCCACTTT,CATSRSGRINSPLHF
TRBD2,TRBJ2-5,TRBV20-1,.,TGCAGTGCTTGGACTAGCGGGAGGTCCGAGACCCAGTACTTC,CSAWTSGRSETQYF
TRBD2,TRBJ2-7,TRBV5-1,few,TGCGCCAGCAGCGTGGGGACAACCGGGACTAGCGGGAGGTCGTACGAGCAGTACTTC,CASSVGTTGTSGRSYEQYF
.,TRBJ1-1,TRBV6-2/TRBV6-3,.,TGTGCCAGCAGTTACTCGCAACTGAACACTGAAGCTTTCTTT,CASSYSQLNTEAFF
TRBD2,TRBJ2-1,TRBV7-2,few,TGTGCCAGCAGCTTACTTGGGGCGGGAGTAGTAAATGAGCAGTTCTTC,CASSLLGAGVVNEQFF
.,TRBJ1-1,TRBV14,few,TGTGCCAGCAGCCAAGGGGTGTTCTCGGTCAGGGAGAACACTGAAGCTTTCTTT,CASSQGVFSVRENTEAFF
TRBD1,TRBJ2-7,TRBV4-3,many,TGCGCCAGCAGCCAGTACGGGACAGGGGCCTACGAGCAGTACTTC,CASSQYGTGAYEQYF
.,TRBJ2-5,TRBV5-1,few,TGCGCCAGCAGCGTGGACGGACCCCAGTACTTC,CASSVDGPQYF
TRBD1,TRBJ2-5,TRBV5-1,.,TGCGCCAGCAGCTTGGGACGACAGGGAGAGACCCAGTACTTC,CASSLGRQGETQYF
.,TRBJ2-1,TRBV20-1,many,TGCAGTGCTAGAGATCTTCTCGGCGGGACCTTGGAGCAGTTCTTC,CSARDLLGGTLEQFF
.,TRBJ1-5,TRBV6-2/TRBV6-3,.,TGTGCCAGCAGAGAGGGGGATCAGCCCCAGCATTTT,CASREGDQPQHF
.,TRBJ2-5,TRBV27,few,TGTGCCAGCAGTTTTCGCCAGGGATCGGCGAGTAAGACCCAGTACTTC,CASSFRQGSASKTQYF